These 3 T cell receptor beta chains originate from one sample sequenced in a study of cytomegalovirus exposure and HLA in healthy donors. The PCR contained 60 Vbeta and 13 Jbeta primers. Assay used: immunoSEQ multiplex PCR; TCRdb lists only in-frame clones, some missing. The sample records about 130,000 clones, roughly 83% being singletons. The sample consisted of PBMCs. The receptor source for this set is a girl aged 2-9 years in good health and CMV-seronegative.

This rearrangement joins TRBV4-3 to TRBJ2-1; maybe TRBD1 (7 bases). With 1 base removed from V and 12 bases from J, the gap between germline ends came to 19 bases. The CDR3 contains 15 residues. CDR1 is LGHNA, CDR2 YSLEER, per germline. The CDR3 loop is CASSQVPGGSIGQFF. CDR3 sequence (DNA): TGCGCCAGCAGCCAAGTCCCAGGGGGGTCGATAGGGCAGTTCTTC.

The J gene is TRBJ2-7, the V gene TRBV2, with D possibly TRBD1 on 5 matching bases. Germline assignment: CDR1 SNHLY and CDR2 FYNNEI. The CDR3 sequence is 12 residues long. V lost 6 bases to trimming and J lost 1 base, with 7 bases between them. Here the CDR3 reads CASRDNSYEQYF. As DNA, the CDR3 is TGTGCCAGCAGGGACAATTCCTACGAGCAGTACTTC.

This clone was seen a few times. V usage is TRBV2 and J usage is TRBJ2-5; the match to TRBD1 covers 8 bases. Looked up from germline, CDR1 is SNHLY and CDR2 is FYNNEI. This CDR3 spans 16 amino acids. Unmatched junction bases numbered 11, after V lost 6 bases and J lost 2 bases. The CDR3 here is CASSAPDRDFQETQYF. For the CDR3, the DNA is TGTGCCAGCAGCGCCCCGGACAGGGATTTTCAAGAGACCCAGTACTTC.